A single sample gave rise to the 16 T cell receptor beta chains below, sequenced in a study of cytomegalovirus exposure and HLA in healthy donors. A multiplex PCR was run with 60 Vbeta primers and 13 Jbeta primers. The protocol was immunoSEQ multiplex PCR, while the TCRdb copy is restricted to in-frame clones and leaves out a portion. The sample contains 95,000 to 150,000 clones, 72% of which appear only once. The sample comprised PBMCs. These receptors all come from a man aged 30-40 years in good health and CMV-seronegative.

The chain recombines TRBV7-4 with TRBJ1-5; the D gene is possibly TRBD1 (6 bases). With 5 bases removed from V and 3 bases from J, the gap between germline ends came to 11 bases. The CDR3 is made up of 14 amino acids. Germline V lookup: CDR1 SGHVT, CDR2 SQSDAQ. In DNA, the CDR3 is TGTGCCAGCAGCCGAGGACAGATCAATCAGCCCCAGCATTTT. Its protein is CASSRGQINQPQHF. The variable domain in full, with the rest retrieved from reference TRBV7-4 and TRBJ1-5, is GAGVSQSPRYKVAKRGRDVALRCDSISGHVTLYWYRQTLGQGSEVLTYSQSDAQRDKSGRPSGRFSAERPERSVSTLKIQRTEQGDSAVYLCASSRGQINQPQHFGDGTRLSIL.

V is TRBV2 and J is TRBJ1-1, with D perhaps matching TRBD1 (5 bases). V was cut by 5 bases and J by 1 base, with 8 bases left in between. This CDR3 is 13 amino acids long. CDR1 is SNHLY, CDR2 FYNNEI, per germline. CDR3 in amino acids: CASSQDTNTEAFF. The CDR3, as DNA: TGTGCCAGCAGTCAGGACACGAACACTGAAGCTTTCTTT.

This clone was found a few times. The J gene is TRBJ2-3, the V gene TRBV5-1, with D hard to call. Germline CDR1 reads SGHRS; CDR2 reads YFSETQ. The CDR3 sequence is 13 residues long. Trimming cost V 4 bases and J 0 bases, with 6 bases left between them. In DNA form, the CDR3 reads TGCGCCAGCAGCACAGTGAGCACAGATACGCAGTATTTT. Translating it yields CASSTVSTDTQYF.

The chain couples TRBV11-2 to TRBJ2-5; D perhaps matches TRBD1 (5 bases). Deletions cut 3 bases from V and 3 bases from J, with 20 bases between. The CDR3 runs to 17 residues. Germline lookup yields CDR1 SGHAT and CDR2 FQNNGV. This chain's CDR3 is CASSFKGWGSNKETQYF. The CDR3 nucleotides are TGTGCCAGCAGCTTCAAGGGTTGGGGCTCTAATAAAGAGACCCAGTACTTC. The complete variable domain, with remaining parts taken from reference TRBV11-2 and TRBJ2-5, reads EAGVAQSPRYKIIEKRQSVAFWCNPISGHATLYWYQQILGQGPKLLIQFQNNGVVDDSQLPKDRFSAERLKGVDSTLKIQPAKLEDSAVYLCASSFKGWGSNKETQYFGPGTRLLVL.

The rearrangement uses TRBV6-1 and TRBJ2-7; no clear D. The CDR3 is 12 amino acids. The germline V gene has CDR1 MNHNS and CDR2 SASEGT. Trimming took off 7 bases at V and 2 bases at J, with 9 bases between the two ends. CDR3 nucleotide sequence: TGTGCCAGCAACCGGGTAACCTACGAGCAGTACTTC. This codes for CASNRVTYEQYF.

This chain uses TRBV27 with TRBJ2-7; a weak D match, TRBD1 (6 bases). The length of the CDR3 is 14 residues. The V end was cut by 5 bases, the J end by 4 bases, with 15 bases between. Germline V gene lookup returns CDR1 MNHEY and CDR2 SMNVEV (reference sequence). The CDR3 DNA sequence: TGTGCCAGCAGTCGGCGGTCAGGGGTGTACGAGCAGTACTTC. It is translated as CASSRRSGVYEQYF.

The CDR3 bases are TGTGCCAGCAGTTCCCCGGGTCGGGGACAGAACTATGGCTACACCTTC. Protein sequence: CASSSPGRGQNYGYTF. V gene TRBV6-5 combines with J gene TRBJ1-2; 7 bases agree with TRBD1. The CDR3 covers 16 residues. The germline V gene has CDR1 MNHEY and CDR2 SVGAGI. The trim removed 4 bases at V and 2 bases at J, leaving 10 bases unmatched.

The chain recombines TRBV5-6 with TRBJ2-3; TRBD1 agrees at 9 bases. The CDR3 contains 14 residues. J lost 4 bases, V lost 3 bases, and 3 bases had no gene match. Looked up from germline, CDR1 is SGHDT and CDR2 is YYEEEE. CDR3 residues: CASSWGQGADTQYF. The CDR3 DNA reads TGTGCCAGCAGCTGGGGACAGGGAGCAGATACGCAGTATTTT.

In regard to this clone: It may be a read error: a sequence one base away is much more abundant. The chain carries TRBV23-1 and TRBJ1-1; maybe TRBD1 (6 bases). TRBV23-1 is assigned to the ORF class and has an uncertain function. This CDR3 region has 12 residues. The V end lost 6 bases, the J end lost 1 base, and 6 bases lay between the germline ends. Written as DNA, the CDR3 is TGCGCCAGCAGGACAGGGAACACTGAAGCTTTCTTT. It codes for CASRTGNTEAFF.

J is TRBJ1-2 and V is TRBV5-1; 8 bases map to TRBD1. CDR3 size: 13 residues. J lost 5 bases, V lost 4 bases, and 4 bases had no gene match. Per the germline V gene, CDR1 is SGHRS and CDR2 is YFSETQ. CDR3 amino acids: CASSGTGSYGYTF. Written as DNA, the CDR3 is TGCGCCAGCAGCGGGACAGGATCTTATGGCTACACCTTC.

CDR3 in amino acids: CASSRGSFSGNTIYF. The CDR3 bases are TGTGCCAGCAGCCGGGGGTCTTTCTCTGGAAACACCATATATTTT. V and J are TRBV6-5 and TRBJ1-3, with D perhaps TRBD1 (5 bases). This CDR3 spans 15 amino acids. Trimming pared 6 bases from V and 0 bases from J, leaving 12 bases between. Looked up from germline, CDR1 is MNHEY and CDR2 is SVGAGI.

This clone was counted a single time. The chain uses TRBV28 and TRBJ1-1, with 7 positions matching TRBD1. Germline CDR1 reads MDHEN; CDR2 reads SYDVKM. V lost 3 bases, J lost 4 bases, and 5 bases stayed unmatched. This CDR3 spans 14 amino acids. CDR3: CASSFPGQRTEAFF. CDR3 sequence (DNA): TGTGCCAGCAGTTTTCCGGGACAGCGCACTGAAGCTTTCTTT.

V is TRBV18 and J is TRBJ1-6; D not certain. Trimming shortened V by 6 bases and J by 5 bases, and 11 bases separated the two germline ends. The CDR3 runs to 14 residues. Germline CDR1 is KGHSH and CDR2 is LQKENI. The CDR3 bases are TGTGCCAGCTCTTCGACGGCGGATAATTCACCCCTCCACTTT. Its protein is CASSSTADNSPLHF.

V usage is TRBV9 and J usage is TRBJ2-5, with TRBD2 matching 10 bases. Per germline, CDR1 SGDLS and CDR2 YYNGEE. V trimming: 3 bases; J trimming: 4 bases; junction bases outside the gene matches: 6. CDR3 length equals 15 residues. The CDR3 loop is CASSALAGGLETQYF. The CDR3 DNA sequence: TGTGCCAGCAGCGCATTAGCGGGGGGATTAGAGACCCAGTACTTC.

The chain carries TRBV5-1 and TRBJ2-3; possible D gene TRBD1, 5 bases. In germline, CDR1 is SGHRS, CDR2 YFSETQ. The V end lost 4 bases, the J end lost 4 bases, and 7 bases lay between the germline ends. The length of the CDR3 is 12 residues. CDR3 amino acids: CASSRQPDTQYF. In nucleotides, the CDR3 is TGCGCCAGCAGCCGACAGCCAGATACGCAGTATTTT.

DNA for the CDR3: TGTGCCAGCAGCCAAGCGCTAGCTGTAGGGGAGCAGTACTTC. This translates into CASSQALAVGEQYF. The chain combines TRBV14 with TRBJ2-7, with a weak D call TRBD2 (5 bases). The germline gives CDR1 SGHDN, CDR2 FVKESK. The CDR3 covers 14 residues. The V end was cut by 1 base, the J end by 7 bases, with 14 bases between.